The 14 T cell receptor beta chains below all came from one sample that was sequenced in a study of response to subunit inactivated influenza vaccine. TCRdb recomputed calls from the RT-PCR reads with MiXCR, one row per CDR3 protein. Seen here are around 710,000 distinct CDR3 sequences, about 14% observed once, and the top ten hold less than 7%. Sequencing was performed on PBMCs from blood, taken roughly 2 weeks before vaccination. The receptor set was obtained from a man in his fifties or sixties who received an inactivated influenza vaccine.

This clonotype appeared many times. J is TRBJ2-7 and V is TRBV14; 9 bases are a match to TRBD1. This CDR3 has 16 residues. In germline, CDR1 is SGHDN, CDR2 FVKESK. After removal of 4 bases from V and 2 bases from J, the junction contained 9 bases not matched to a gene. CDR3 coding DNA: TGTGCCAGCAGCCCCGCGACAGGGGGTAGCCCCTACGAGCAGTACTTC. Its protein product is CASSPATGGSPYEQYF. Full variable domain (outside the CDR3, taken from reference TRBV14 and TRBJ2-7): EAGVTQFPSHSVIEKGQTVTLRCDPISGHDNLYWYRRVMGKEIKFLLHFVKESKQDESGMPNNRFLAERTGGTYSTLKVQPAELEDSGVYFCASSPATGGSPYEQYFGPGTRLTVT.

This clonotype was observed a handful of times. The rearrangement uses TRBV7-2 and TRBJ2-2; D call uncertain. CDR3 length: 14 amino acids. From germline, CDR1 is SGHTA and CDR2 FQGNSA. Trimming stripped 0 bases from V and 6 bases from J, with 8 bases between. The DNA of the CDR3 is TGTGCCAGCAGCTTAGCTTTTGGGGCCGGGGAGCTGTTTTTT. This gives the protein CASSLAFGAGELFF.

This clonotype was counted at least ten times. The CDR3: CASSRSTSGSSHEQYF. The CDR3 DNA is TGTGCCAGCAGTCGCTCGACTAGCGGGAGTTCCCACGAGCAGTACTTC. The chain employs TRBV6-2 or TRBV6-3 and TRBJ2-7; TRBD2 matches at 12 bases. The CDR3 is made up of 16 amino acids. Per the germline V gene, CDR1 is MNHEY and CDR2 is SVGEGT. J gave up 5 bases and V 5 bases, and 10 bases lay outside the gene matches.

As concerns this clonotype: This may be a read error: a much more frequent sequence differs by one nucleotide. This chain joins TRBV4-3 and TRBJ1-2; 10 positions agree with TRBD1. The V segment lost 6 bases and the J segment 8 bases; nucleotides outside the gene matches: 9. The germline V gene has CDR1 LGHNA and CDR2 YSLEER. This CDR3 is built from 14 residues. The CDR3 DNA reads as TGCGCCAGCAGACAGGCCGGGACAGGGGTCGGCTACACCTTC. Translated: CASRQAGTGVGYTF.

This clonotype came up many times. The chain carries TRBV6-5 and TRBJ1-1, with 8 bases aligning to TRBD1. Germline V lookup: CDR1 MNHEY, CDR2 SVGAGI. The trim removed 0 bases at V and 10 bases at J, leaving 16 bases unmatched. The CDR3 covers 17 residues. The CDR3 region has the DNA TGTGCCAGCAGTTACTCGACCCTGGGACAGGAGAACACGGGAGCTTTCTTT. It yields the protein CASSYSTLGQENTGAFF.

This clonotype was observed a handful of times. The chain carries TRBV2 and TRBJ2-4; D might be TRBD1 (5 bases). Looked up from germline, CDR1 is SNHLY and CDR2 is FYNNEI. The CDR3 sequence is 11 residues long. Trimming shortened V by 5 bases and J by 14 bases, and 13 bases separated the two germline ends. CDR3 DNA sequence: TGTGCCAGCAGTTATTCGACAGAAAAGTACTTC. Translated, it gives CASSYSTEKYF.

Ten or more counts support this clonotype. Germline and junction disagree at one end, which may indicate a read error. The J gene is TRBJ2-6, the V gene TRBV5-1; no definite D call. The CDR3 length is 15 residues. Germline CDR1 is SGHRS and CDR2 is YFSETQ. CDR3: CASSLGRSGANVLTF. The DNA of the CDR3 is TGTGCCAGCAGCTTAGGACGGTCCGGGGCCAACGTCCTGACTTTC.

The V and J genes are TRBV23-1 and TRBJ2-3; TRBD2 matches at 12 bases. TRBV23-1 is an open reading frame whose function is uncertain. The trim removed 5 bases at V and 2 bases at J, leaving 2 bases unmatched. This CDR3 comprises 15 residues. The CDR3 loop is CASSRTSGNTDTQYF. The CDR3 nucleotides are TGCGCCAGCAGTAGGACTAGCGGGAACACAGATACGCAGTATTTT.

This clonotype was seen a single time. This rearrangement joins TRBV5-1 to TRBJ2-5, with a tentative D call TRBD1 (5 bases). CDR3 size: 14 residues. The V end lost 3 bases, the J end lost 0 bases, and 9 bases lay between the germline ends. Germline V gene sequence: CDR1 SGHRS, CDR2 YFSETQ. CDR3 DNA: TGCGCCAGCAGCTCGAAGGGGTACCAAGAGACCCAGTACTTC. Protein sequence: CASSSKGYQETQYF.

The gene calls are TRBV5-5 and TRBJ2-7; no clear D gene. This CDR3 is 13 amino acids long. V lost 0 bases to trimming and J lost 6 bases, with 10 bases between them. In germline, CDR1 is SGHKS, CDR2 YYEKEE (reference sequence). The CDR3 DNA follows: TGTGCCAGCAGCTTGGCCCAGGTTACCGAGCAGTACTTC. This encodes CASSLAQVTEQYF.

This clonotype was recorded at least ten times. V is TRBV4-2 and J is TRBJ1-1; D is ambiguous. Trimming shortened V by 1 base and J by 1 base, and 10 bases separated the two germline ends. CDR1 is LGHNA and CDR2 is YNFKEQ in the germline V gene. The CDR3 is 15 residues long. In DNA, the CDR3 is TGTGCCAGCAGCCAAGCTGGAGGAGCGAACACTGAAGCTTTCTTT. It translates to CASSQAGGANTEAFF.

This clonotype was detected a few times. V is TRBV4-3 and J is TRBJ1-1, with D unclear. Deletions cut 0 bases from V and 8 bases from J, with 10 bases between. CDR3 length equals 13 residues. CDR1 LGHNA and CDR2 YSLEER come from the germline V gene. The CDR3 sequence is CASSQDLGVEAFF. The CDR3 DNA is TGCGCCAGCAGCCAAGATCTCGGGGTCGAAGCTTTCTTT.

This chain connects TRBV7-2 to TRBJ2-7, with 9 nucleotides matching TRBD1. The CDR3 totals 15 residues. Germline CDR1 reads SGHTA; CDR2 reads FQGNSA. The V gene end was trimmed by 3 bases and the J gene end by 3 bases; junction bases not matched to a gene: 6. This CDR3 reads CASSFRTGDFYEQYF. CDR3 nucleotides: TGTGCCAGCAGCTTCAGGACAGGGGACTTCTACGAGCAGTACTTC.

This clonotype has only a few counts. V gene TRBV4-2 combines with J gene TRBJ1-1, with a possible D match to TRBD1 (6 bases). Trimming removed 0 bases at V and 0 bases at J, with 14 bases between. CDR3 length: 17 residues. Germline CDR1 reads LGHNA; CDR2 reads YNFKEQ. The CDR3 is CASSQDGRGPMNTEAFF. CDR3 sequence (DNA): TGTGCCAGCAGCCAAGACGGCAGGGGCCCCATGAACACTGAAGCTTTCTTT.